One sample yielded the 29 T cell receptor beta chains listed below, sequenced in a study of CD8 T cells in ankylosing spondylitis. TCRdb redid the calling of the 5' RACE reads with MiXCR, one entry per CDR3 protein. This table has under 300,000 distinct CDR3 sequences, 8.6% appearing once. The sequenced material came from blood, either unsorted or a sorted T cell fraction (not recorded which). Receptors were obtained from a male donor with ankylosing spondylitis or in good health (not recorded which).

In this sample, this clonotype turned up many times. The chain couples TRBV9 to TRBJ1-1; possible D gene TRBD1, 6 bases. Germline lookup yields CDR1 SGDLS and CDR2 YYNGEE. CDR3 length: 13 amino acids. The germline V and J ends were trimmed by 3 bases and 4 bases, with 10 bases remaining between them. CDR3 sequence (DNA): TGTGCCAGCAGCGAGGGGGACATCACTGAAGCTTTCTTT. Protein product: CASSEGDITEAFF.

J is TRBJ1-1 and V is TRBV25-1; 7 nucleotides line up with TRBD1. V shed 8 bases and J 3 bases; nucleotides not matched to a gene: 12. Germline CDR1 and CDR2: MGHDK and SYGVNS. This CDR3 spans 15 amino acids. The DNA of the CDR3 is TGTGCCAGCGCCCCTACCCGGGACAGAGACACTGAAGCTTTCTTT. Protein product: CASAPTRDRDTEAFF.

This clonotype was seen at least ten times. The genes are TRBV4-2 and TRBJ2-5, with 7 bases that match TRBD2. Germline V gene lookup returns CDR1 LGHNA and CDR2 YNFKEQ. J lost 13 bases, V lost 0 bases, and 11 bases had no gene match. This CDR3 has 14 residues. The CDR3 DNA sequence: TGTGCCAGCAGCCAAGAAGGGACTACCCATACGAGGTACTTC. This gives the protein CASSQEGTTHTRYF.

This clonotype was observed at least ten times. The rearrangement uses TRBV5-1 and TRBJ2-7; a possible D gene is TRBD1 (5 bases). CDR3 size: 12 residues. Germline lookup yields CDR1 SGHRS and CDR2 YFSETQ. Trimming removed 3 bases from V and 6 bases from J, with 10 bases in between. CDR3 sequence (DNA): TGCGCCAGCAGCTGGAGTAGGGGCGAGCAGTACTTC. Its protein is CASSWSRGEQYF.

This clonotype was found many times. This chain uses TRBV5-1 with TRBJ2-3; D gene uncertain. V was pared by 4 bases and J by 1 base, with 10 bases between. This CDR3 region has 14 residues. Germline CDR1 and CDR2: SGHRS and YFSETQ. The CDR3 loop reads CASSNVLGTDTQYF. The CDR3 DNA is TGCGCCAGCAGCAACGTGCTAGGCACAGATACGCAGTATTTT.

This clonotype was counted many times. The chain joins TRBV12-3 or TRBV12-4 to TRBJ2-2; D perhaps matches TRBD1 (5 bases). Trimming left V 6 bases short and J 3 bases short, with 11 bases between. This CDR3 contains 14 residues. CDR3 residues: CASSPDSYTGELFF. The CDR3 nucleotides are TGTGCCAGCAGCCCTGACAGCTACACCGGGGAGCTGTTTTTT.

This clonotype showed up many times. The rearrangement links TRBV6-1 to TRBJ1-2; no clear D. Trimming left V 7 bases short and J 4 bases short, with 19 bases between. Per the germline V gene, CDR1 is MNHNS and CDR2 is SASEGT. The CDR3 contains 15 residues. The CDR3 nucleotides read TGTGCCAGCAAGATCGACGGTTTTGGTACCTATGGCTACACCTTC. It translates to CASKIDGFGTYGYTF.

This clonotype appeared many times. The chain uses TRBV3-1 and TRBJ2-1; 7 positions match TRBD2. The CDR3 is 18 residues long. In germline, CDR1 is LGHDT, CDR2 YNNKEL (reference sequence). The V and J ends lost 4 bases and 1 base, in that order; junction bases with no gene match: 13. This CDR3 reads CASSPRMGEGWSYNEQFF. CDR3 nucleotides: TGTGCCAGCAGCCCAAGGATGGGGGAGGGATGGTCCTACAATGAGCAGTTCTTC.

This clonotype has ten or more counts. The chain combines TRBV6-1 with TRBJ2-1; TRBD2 matches 7 bases. V was clipped by 6 bases and J by 9 bases; unmatched bases: 11. The CDR3 spans 14 residues. In germline, CDR1 is MNHNS, CDR2 SASEGT. In DNA, the CDR3 is TGTGCCAGCAGGGCGAGCGGGGCTCATGCTGAGCAGTTCTTC. Its protein is CASRASGAHAEQFF.

In its sample, this clonotype was seen many times. The CDR3 loop reads CASSPEATDTQYF. The CDR3 bases are TGTGCCAGCTCACCTGAGGCCACAGATACGCAGTATTTT. The chain employs TRBV18 and TRBJ2-3; D is ambiguous. The germline CDR1 and CDR2 sequences are KGHSH and LQKENI. Trimming took off 3 bases at V and 2 bases at J, with 6 bases between the two ends. CDR3 length: 13 residues.

The chain carries TRBV12-3 or TRBV12-4 and TRBJ2-5; possible D gene TRBD2, 6 bases. V dropped 4 bases and J dropped 5 bases, with 14 bases sitting between them. This CDR3 has 14 residues. CDR3 region: CASSSEGTRETQYF. CDR3 sequence (DNA): TGTGCCAGCAGTTCGGAGGGGACCCGGGAGACCCAGTACTTC.

This clonotype was recorded many times. The J gene is TRBJ2-3, the V gene TRBV29-1; either TRBD1 or TRBD2 may fit D (6 bases each). This CDR3 region has 13 residues. V was clipped by 6 bases and J by 5 bases, with 15 bases between them. CDR1 and CDR2 (germline): SQVTM, ANQGSEA. The CDR3 nucleotides are TGCAGCGTGGATGGGGGGCTTGGAGATACGCAGTATTTT. Protein sequence: CSVDGGLGDTQYF.

This chain uses TRBV7-2 with TRBJ1-1; D is possibly TRBD1 (6 bases). In germline, CDR1 is SGHTA, CDR2 FQGNSA. V shed 6 bases and J shed 7 bases, with 12 bases lying between them. The CDR3 has 12 amino acids. CDR3 coding DNA: TGTGCCAGCAGATCCGACAGGAATGAAGCTTTCTTT. Its protein product is CASRSDRNEAFF.

This clonotype was observed many times. This chain joins TRBV5-5 and TRBJ2-7; 9 bases line up with TRBD2. CDR3 size: 14 residues. V was clipped by 5 bases and J by 2 bases; unmatched bases: 5. Germline V gives CDR1 SGHKS, CDR2 YYEKEE (reference sequence). This CDR3 is CASRGTSRTYEQYF. The CDR3 nucleotides read TGTGCCAGCAGAGGGACTAGCAGGACCTACGAGCAGTACTTC.

The table lists this clonotype with many counts. The chain carries TRBV27 and TRBJ2-1, with D perhaps assigned TRBD1 or TRBD2 (5 bases each). The CDR3 covers 15 residues. Trimming stripped 6 bases from V and 12 bases from J, with 24 bases between. Germline V lookup: CDR1 MNHEY, CDR2 SMNVEV (reference sequence). The CDR3: CASRQNPGTPSGQFF. The CDR3 DNA sequence: TGTGCCAGCAGGCAGAATCCCGGGACGCCTTCCGGGCAGTTCTTC.

This clonotype showed up many times. This chain links TRBV28 with TRBJ2-3; 9 bases align to TRBD2. V lost 2 bases to trimming and J lost 2 bases; unmatched junction nucleotides: 2. The germline V gene has CDR1 MDHEN and CDR2 SYDVKM. The CDR3 has 15 residues. Written as DNA, the CDR3 is TGTGCCAGCAGTTTAGGCGGGAGGGTCACAGATACGCAGTATTTT. Translating it yields CASSLGGRVTDTQYF. The full variable domain, in which reference TRBV28 and TRBJ2-3 provide the parts outside the CDR3, is DVKVTQSSRYLVKRTGEKVFLECVQDMDHENMFWYRQDPGLGLRLIYFSYDVKMKEKGDIPEGYSVSREKKERFSLILESASTNQTSMYLCASSLGGRVTDTQYFGPGTRLTVL.

This clonotype occurred many times. This chain connects TRBV29-1 to TRBJ1-1, with 10 nucleotides matching TRBD1. The CDR3 loop spans 12 amino acids. Germline loops: CDR1 SQVTM, CDR2 ANQGSEA. The junction had 10 bases not matched to a gene; V was cut back by 7 bases and J by 11 bases. The CDR3 is CSGGDRGRGAFF. The DNA for the CDR3 is TGCAGCGGGGGAGACAGGGGGCGTGGTGCTTTCTTT.

There are many counts of this clonotype. The genes are TRBV27 and TRBJ2-1; no clear D gene. Germline V gives CDR1 MNHEY, CDR2 SMNVEV (reference sequence). The CDR3 contains 15 residues. Trimming removed 1 base at V and 4 bases at J, with 11 bases between. The CDR3 region is CASSLWAERYNEQFF. The CDR3 DNA is TGTGCCAGCAGTTTATGGGCGGAAAGATACAATGAGCAGTTCTTC.

This clonotype was counted only a few times. The chain links TRBV9 to TRBJ2-5; the match to TRBD2 covers 14 bases. Germline assignment: CDR1 SGDLS and CDR2 YYNGEE. CDR3 length: 16 amino acids. Losses at the gene ends were 4 bases for V and 4 bases for J; bases not matched to a gene: 6. DNA for the CDR3: TGTGCCAGCAGCCCCGGACTAGCGGGGGGTGGAGAGACCCAGTACTTC. It encodes CASSPGLAGGGETQYF.

The CDR3 spells CASSQRGLAVTGELFF. In DNA form, the CDR3 reads TGTGCCAGCAGCCAGCGCGGCCTAGCGGTCACCGGGGAGCTGTTTTTT. The chain links TRBV3-1 to TRBJ2-2, with 7 bases identical to TRBD2. The CDR3 contains 16 residues. In germline, CDR1 is LGHDT, CDR2 YNNKEL (reference sequence). The V segment lost 3 bases and the J segment 4 bases; nucleotides outside the gene matches: 8.

The rearrangement joins TRBV5-5 to TRBJ1-6, with a possible D match to TRBD1 (6 bases). CDR3 length: 16 amino acids. Germline CDR1 and CDR2: SGHKS and YYEKEE (reference sequence). Between the trimmed V and J ends, which lost 3 bases and 0 bases, there was a span of 10 bases. The CDR3 loop reads CASSWTDSSYNSPLHF. In DNA form, the CDR3 reads TGTGCCAGCAGCTGGACAGATAGCTCCTATAATTCACCCCTCCACTTT.

J is TRBJ2-1 and V is TRBV30; D is possibly TRBD2 (6 bases). The V end was cut by 3 bases, the J end by 4 bases, with 13 bases between. The CDR3 has 14 residues. Germline-derived CDR1 and CDR2 are GTSNPN and SVGIG (reference sequence). CDR3 sequence: CAWRGAGTYNEQFF. CDR3 sequence (DNA): TGTGCCTGGAGAGGCGCGGGGACTTACAATGAGCAGTTCTTC.

The chain carries TRBV5-1 and TRBJ1-5; 7 nucleotides agree with TRBD1. The junction had 3 bases not matched to a gene; V was cut back by 4 bases and J by 2 bases. The CDR3 covers 14 residues. Germline CDR1 and CDR2: SGHRS and YFSETQ. The DNA of the CDR3 is TGCGCCAGCAGCGAGGGGGCTGGCAATCAGCCCCAGCATTTT. Translating gives CASSEGAGNQPQHF.

This clonotype was observed at least ten times. CDR3 DNA: TGTGCCAGCACCTACAGGGAAGGCTATGGCTACACCTTC. This codes for CASTYREGYGYTF. The chain carries TRBV6-1 and TRBJ1-2, with D possibly TRBD1 on 6 matching bases. The CDR3 runs 13 residues. Germline CDR1 and CDR2: MNHNS and SASEGT. V gave up 7 bases and J gave up 4 bases, with 13 bases separating them.

CDR3 protein: CASSPLHGTGKGSDTGELFF. CDR3 in DNA: TGTGCCAGCAGCCCACTACATGGGACAGGGAAAGGTTCGGACACCGGGGAGCTGTTTTTT. This chain joins TRBV28 and TRBJ2-2, with 9 bases matching TRBD1. Trimming took 6 bases from V and 3 from J; bases not matched to a gene: 20. Germline V gene data show CDR1 as MDHEN and CDR2 as SYDVKM. This CDR3 spans 20 amino acids.

This clonotype was detected ten times or more. CDR3 loop: CASSLSSGGGFGYTF. The CDR3 nucleotides read TGTGCCAGCAGTTTATCCTCCGGGGGCGGTTTTGGCTACACCTTC. The chain employs TRBV12-3 or TRBV12-4 and TRBJ1-2; D perhaps matches TRBD1 (6 bases). There are 15 residues in the CDR3. V was trimmed by 2 bases and J by 7 bases, leaving 17 bases between them.

This clonotype was detected many times. V usage is TRBV20-1 and J usage is TRBJ2-1; 11 bases map to TRBD2. Looked up from germline, CDR1 is DFQATT and CDR2 is SNEGSKA (reference sequence). V shed 5 bases and J 2 bases; nucleotides not matched to a gene: 2. The CDR3 spans 14 residues. CDR3 nucleotides: TGCAGTGCTTCTAGCGGGAGGACCTACAATGAGCAGTTCTTC. Translation: CSASSGRTYNEQFF.

This clonotype was detected many times. This chain connects TRBV15 to TRBJ2-1, with D perhaps TRBD1 (5 bases). The germline V and J ends were trimmed by 2 bases and 8 bases, with 10 bases remaining between them. Germline CDR1 reads LNHNV; CDR2 reads YYDKDF (reference sequence). The CDR3 totals 13 residues. The CDR3 coding sequence is TGTGCCACCAGCAGAACCGAGACAGATGAGCAGTTCTTC. Translated, it gives CATSRTETDEQFF.

As concerns this clonotype: One base away lies a much larger clone, so this may be a sequencing read error. The rearrangement links TRBV30 to TRBJ2-5; 8 bases fit TRBD1. The CDR3 is made up of 14 amino acids. Germline lookup yields CDR1 GTSNPN and CDR2 SVGIG (reference sequence). The CDR3 nucleotides are TGTGCCACGACAGGGGCAGGGGTCCAAGAGCCCCAGTACTTC. It encodes CATTGAGVQEPQYF. Full variable domain (outside the CDR3, taken from reference TRBV30 and TRBJ2-5): SQTIHQWPATLVQPVGSPLSLECTVEGTSNPNLYWYRQAAGRGLQLLFYSVGIGQISSEVPQNLSASRPQDRQFILSSKKLLLSDSGFYLCATTGAGVQEPQYFGPGTRLLVL.